The entry that follows covers one TCR beta chain sequence. Its antigen is unknown. Following extraction, RNA underwent reverse transcription to cDNA, which served as the sequencing template. This table comes from immunoSEQ multiplex PCR, and its TCRdb copy is limited to in-frame clones, with some not included. This table holds under 350,000 clones, about three fifths found once. CDR1 is SGHNT, CDR2 YYREEE, per germline (reference sequence). The CDR3 spans 14 residues. Germline trimming cut 6 bases from V and 6 bases from J; bases unmatched to any gene: 11. The data are from a study of CD8+ T cells in alopecia areata. Overall study findings and caveats: Besides other cells, scalp samples also yield sequences of resident alphabeta T cells from normal skin.

The treatment: oral pan-JAK inhibitor, 5-10 mg twice daily. The sample in question was CD4+ T cells sorted from blood, obtained at week 24, from a patient treated with tofacitinib. V is TRBV5-4 and J is TRBJ1-2; TRBD1 aligns across 7 bases. The TCR was taken from a human donor with alopecia areata. For the CDR3, the DNA is TGTGCCAGCACCTACGATAGAGACAGGGATGGCTACACCTTC. It yields the protein CASTYDRDRDGYTF.